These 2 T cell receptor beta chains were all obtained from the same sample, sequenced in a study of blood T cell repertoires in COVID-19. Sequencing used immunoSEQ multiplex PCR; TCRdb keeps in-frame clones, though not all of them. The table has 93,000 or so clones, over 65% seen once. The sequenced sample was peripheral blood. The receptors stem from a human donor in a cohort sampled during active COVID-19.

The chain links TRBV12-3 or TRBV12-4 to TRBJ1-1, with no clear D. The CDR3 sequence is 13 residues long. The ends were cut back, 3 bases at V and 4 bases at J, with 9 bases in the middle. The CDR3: CASSFGLGTEAFF. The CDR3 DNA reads TGTGCCAGCAGTTTCGGGTTGGGCACTGAAGCTTTCTTT.

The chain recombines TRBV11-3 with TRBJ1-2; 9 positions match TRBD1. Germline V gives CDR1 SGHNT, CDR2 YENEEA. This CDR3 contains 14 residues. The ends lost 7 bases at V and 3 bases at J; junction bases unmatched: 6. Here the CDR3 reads CASKDRGRDYGYTF. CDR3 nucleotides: TGTGCCAGCAAGGACAGGGGTAGGGACTATGGCTACACCTTC.